The 9 T cell receptor beta chains listed next were all sequenced from one sample in a study of T cell responses to AZD1222 COVID-19 vaccine. Generated by immunoSEQ multiplex PCR, the TCRdb table keeps only in-frame clones and is missing some. The sample includes about 81,000 clones, approximately 85% of them seen just once. Sequencing used peripheral blood, obtained 28 days after the second AZD1222 dose. The source of these receptors is an adult who received the AZD1222 COVID-19 vaccine.

The V and J genes are TRBV19 and TRBJ2-2; D perhaps matches TRBD1 (7 bases). Germline CDR1 reads LNHDA; CDR2 reads SQIVND (reference sequence). CDR3 size: 14 residues. V was cut by 10 bases and J by 4 bases, with 16 bases left in between. The CDR3: CATSGTAGTGELFF. Written as DNA, the CDR3 is TGTGCCACCTCAGGGACAGCGGGCACCGGGGAGCTGTTTTTT.

The gene calls are TRBV5-1 and TRBJ1-1; the D gene is possibly TRBD1 (6 bases). The CDR3 totals 15 residues. Germline V CDR1 and CDR2: SGHRS, YFSETQ. Trimming stripped 0 bases from V and 0 bases from J, with 9 bases between. The DNA for the CDR3 is TGCGCCAGCAGCTTGGGGACAGAAATGAACACTGAAGCTTTCTTT. It specifies CASSLGTEMNTEAFF.

This chain uses TRBV9 with TRBJ2-3; D call uncertain. V lost 3 bases to trimming and J lost 4 bases, with 18 bases between them. This CDR3 is 16 amino acids long. In germline, CDR1 is SGDLS, CDR2 YYNGEE. In DNA form, the CDR3 reads TGTGCCAGCAGCGCCACAAGGACCGCCCGACCAGATACGCAGTATTTT. Its translation is CASSATRTARPDTQYF.

This chain connects TRBV5-6 to TRBJ2-7; no reliable D call. The CDR3 loop spans 13 amino acids. V was shortened by 2 bases and J by 2 bases, with 8 bases between the two germline ends. Germline V lookup: CDR1 SGHDT, CDR2 YYEEEE. The CDR3 region is CASSLQGTYEQYF. DNA of the CDR3: TGTGCCAGCAGCTTACAAGGGACCTACGAGCAGTACTTC.

V gene TRBV30 combines with J gene TRBJ1-2; a weak D match, TRBD1 (6 bases). V was trimmed by 0 bases and J by 8 bases, leaving 16 bases between them. The CDR3 loop spans 14 amino acids. Germline V CDR1 and CDR2: GTSNPN, SVGIG (reference sequence). The CDR3 coding sequence is TGTGCCTGGAGTGTAGCAGGGGCCGGGGTAGGCTACACCTTC. It specifies CAWSVAGAGVGYTF.

This chain joins TRBV10-3 and TRBJ2-5, with 8 bases that match TRBD2. Losses at the gene ends were 6 bases for V and 3 bases for J; bases not matched to a gene: 6. This CDR3 is 14 amino acids long. In germline, CDR1 is ENHRY, CDR2 SYGVKD. In DNA form, the CDR3 reads TGTGCCATCAGGGGGGATAGCGGGGAAGAGACCCAGTACTTC. Translated, it gives CAIRGDSGEETQYF.

The V and J genes are TRBV2 and TRBJ1-2; 7 bases match TRBD1. CDR1 and CDR2 (germline): SNHLY, FYNNEI. The CDR3 consists of 11 residues. J lost 12 bases, V lost 4 bases, and 5 bases had no gene match. The CDR3 spells CASSGQGPNTF. Here the CDR3 DNA reads TGTGCCAGCAGTGGACAGGGTCCCAACACCTTC.

V gene TRBV6-5 combines with J gene TRBJ2-1, with no clear D. Trimming pared 4 bases from V and 0 bases from J, leaving 10 bases between. CDR3 length: 15 amino acids. In germline, CDR1 is MNHEY, CDR2 SVGAGI. CDR3 nucleotides: TGTGCCAGCAGTTCCCTCTCCAGCTCCTACAATGAGCAGTTCTTC. It codes for CASSSLSSSYNEQFF.

CDR3 sequence (DNA): TGTGCCAGCAGCTCCCACAGGGGACCCTACGAGCAGTACTTC. The encoded protein is CASSSHRGPYEQYF. The gene calls are TRBV7-2 and TRBJ2-7; the match to TRBD1 covers 7 bases. Per germline, CDR1 SGHTA and CDR2 FQGNSA. The V gene end was trimmed by 4 bases and the J gene end by 2 bases; junction bases not matched to a gene: 5. CDR3 length: 14 residues.